This entry describes one T cell receptor beta chain. Its antigen is still unknown. There are no base qualities to consult, and no much larger clone falls within one base. These data are taken from a study of blood T cell repertoires in COVID-19 (dated by TCRdb to about 2020). About the investigation overall: Samples from collaborators originated in the United States, Italy and Spain and spanned both the acute and convalescent phases of COVID-19. The prospective study material was composed of cDNA or gDNA derived from T cells, B-cell-depleted T cells, or PBMCs. Subjects who had been exposed to COVID-19, were actively infected with it, or had recovered from it provided the deeply sampled blood TCRbeta repertoires that made up the dataset. The repertoires were made available in a free public database intended to serve as a resource for research on the immune response to SARS-CoV-2. The samples were drawn from two sources: the first 160 participants of the ongoing ImmuneRACE study, and 1,200 or so subjects contributed by 6 global collaborators. The sample metadata nearly always contained a de-identified subject ID, COVID-19 status, age in years and sex. HLA class I and class II types, where available, came from metadata supplied by the sample provider rather than from assay-based typing.

Participants in the prospective study were aged about 18 to 100 years, lived in 24 United States geographic areas, and enrolled through a virtual design. In the prospective study, cohorts were assigned on the basis of participant-reported clinical history obtained from a screening survey and a study questionnaire. For ImmuneRACE Cohort 3, a participant was defined as recovered based on two consecutive negative NP/OP PCR tests, clearance by a healthcare professional, or resolution of symptoms. In the prospective study, mobile phlebotomists collected whole blood, serum and a nasopharyngeal or oropharyngeal swab from each participant. Participants in the prospective study had the option to provide additional blood draws and questionnaires over a roughly 2-month period. Before DNA extraction, blood samples from the prospective study were shipped at room temperature or frozen. TCRbeta CDR3 regions were amplified from genomic DNA by means of the immunoSEQ Assay, a bias-controlled multiplex PCR. The paper's processing steps were these. Nucleated cell counts per sample were estimated from amplification of reference gene primers within the assay. Sequence reads were collapsed and filtered to measure the absolute abundance of every unique TCRbeta CDR3 rearrangement. For each sample, productive Simpson clonality was calculated as the square root of Simpson's diversity index over productive rearrangements. Drawn from immuneACCESS, this table holds only the in-frame rearrangements with V and J called that TCRdb kept. Clones are partly lost; checked studies trace under half to an unresolved V gene and leave the rest unexplained. V and J calls and clone size are as listed in that table; D and trimming were resolved from the DNA. The sample includes about 230,000 clones, with around nine tenths observed a single time. The ten largest account for 10% to 11% of the sample.

Study-wide findings and limitations: The quantity of clinical and demographic metadata differed by source and by participant and was supplied without curation.

Trimming takes 5 bases from V and 0 bases from J, and the germline ends sit 10 bases apart. The CDR3 holds 14 amino acids from the cysteine to the phenylalanine. Kept here is only the CDR3 DNA, which spans 42 bases and is read in frame from base 1. Reading the germline V gene gives CDR1 MDHEN and CDR2 SYDVKM. The sequence joins TRBV28 to TRBJ1-2, with TRBD1 tentatively as D gene (5 bases match). Sequenced material: PBMCs or T cells enriched from blood (not recorded which). The clonotype comes from a man aged 25-45 years who had recovered from COVID-19. The nucleotide sequence reads as follows: TGTGCCAGCAGTCCGGGGGATTCTAACTATGGCTACACCTTC. It codes for CASSPGDSNYGYTF.